This note documents a single T cell receptor beta chain sequence. Its specificity is not known. The sample belongs to a study of vaccination effects on CD4 cells after COVID-19. Study in general: Either the BNT162b2 or mRNA-1273 vaccine was given to participants in two doses.

The assay was immunoSEQ multiplex PCR, and TCRdb's table has in-frame clones only and misses some. The repertoire holds fewer than 65,000 clones, with around 75% as singletons. The length of the CDR3 is 16 residues. Germline CDR1 is SGHNT and CDR2 is YYREEE (reference sequence). Trimming cost V 3 bases and J 6 bases; bases outside gene matches: 4. After expansion with viral peptide pools in the ViraFEST assay, antigen-specific CD4+ T cells were sequenced. Between days 10 and 11 of culture, CD4+ T cells were separated out. The healthy vaccine recipients, who had no prior SARS-CoV-2 infection, showed negative nucleocapsid antibodies. Peptides at approximately 9.6 ug/ml and IL-2 at 10 IU/ml were added to around 2 million PBMC per well. Half the medium was swapped for IL-2 medium on days 3 and 7.

The V and J genes are TRBV5-4 and TRBJ1-6, with 12 bases lining up with TRBD1. The source of this sequence is a human donor who received a COVID-19 vaccine. The sample in question was CD4+ T cells from PBMCs cultured with HCoV-OC43 spike peptides, obtained before COVID-19 vaccination. Specified subset: HCoV-OC43 spike overlapping peptide pool stimulation. The CDR3 DNA reads TGTGCCAGCAGCTCCGGGACAGGGGGCGGTAATTCACCCCTCCACTTT. Its translation: CASSSGTGGGNSPLHF.